One and the same sample provided the 27 T cell receptor beta chains below, sequenced in a study of T cell responses to AZD1222 COVID-19 vaccine. Repertoires were generated with immunoSEQ multiplex PCR, while TCRdb's copy carries only in-frame clones and drops some. The sample yields around 180,000 clones, about 91% seen once. The sample here was peripheral blood, taken on day 0 of AZD1222 vaccination. These receptors were collected from an adult in good health.

The rearrangement joins TRBV9 to TRBJ2-7; 14 nucleotides line up with TRBD2. V shed 4 bases, J shed 3 bases, and the junction held 15 bases outside the gene matches. The CDR3 has 19 amino acids. Looked up from germline, CDR1 is SGDLS and CDR2 is YYNGEE. The CDR3 protein is CASSLGPGTSGSSIYEQYF. CDR3 bases: TGTGCCAGCAGCCTAGGACCCGGGACTAGCGGGAGTTCCATCTACGAGCAGTACTTC.

The count of this clone is one. V gene TRBV4-2 combines with J gene TRBJ2-7; D gene unclear. CDR1 and CDR2 (germline): LGHNA, YNFKEQ. CDR3 length: 16 residues. Between the trimmed V and J ends, which lost 1 base and 0 bases, there was a span of 13 bases. CDR3 in DNA: TGTGCCAGCAGCCAAGGTTTCCGAGACCTCTCCTACGAGCAGTACTTC. The encoded protein is CASSQGFRDLSYEQYF.

This clone was seen more than once but under ten times. The chain is built from TRBV6-6 and TRBJ1-2; D is ambiguous. CDR3 length equals 14 residues. Per the germline V gene, CDR1 is MNHNY and CDR2 is SVGAGI (reference sequence). Trimming removed 2 bases at V and 6 bases at J, with 13 bases between. The CDR3 DNA reads as TGTGCCAGCAGTTACCGTCCAGGTGAAAATGGCTACACCTTC. Amino acid sequence: CASSYRPGENGYTF.

This clone is a singleton in its sample. The genes are TRBV5-1 and TRBJ2-4, with D perhaps being TRBD1 or TRBD2 (7 bases each). CDR3 length: 15 residues. Trimming cost V 6 bases and J 8 bases, with 21 bases left between them. Germline CDR1 is SGHRS and CDR2 is YFSETQ. As DNA, the CDR3 is TGCGCCAGCACTTTACAGGGGACTAAGGGGGACATTCAGTACTTC. It specifies CASTLQGTKGDIQYF.

This chain joins TRBV25-1 and TRBJ1-2; 9 nucleotides line up with TRBD1. V dropped 6 bases and J dropped 8; count of bases not matched to a gene: 16. This CDR3 has 16 amino acids. Germline CDR1 reads MGHDK; CDR2 reads SYGVNS. CDR3 loop: CASSQPLGQGGIGYTF. CDR3 sequence (DNA): TGTGCCAGCAGCCAGCCCTTGGGACAGGGTGGGATCGGCTACACCTTC.

The rearrangement links TRBV27 to TRBJ2-7, with D unresolved. Germline V gene data show CDR1 as MNHEY and CDR2 as SMNVEV (reference sequence). Trimming cost V 2 bases and J 5 bases, with 10 bases left between them. The CDR3 is 13 residues long. CDR3 nucleotide sequence: TGTGCCAGCAGTTTAACGAGGACCCACGAGCAGTACTTC. Protein sequence: CASSLTRTHEQYF.

The gene calls are TRBV5-1 and TRBJ2-7; 9 bases align to TRBD2. Germline V gives CDR1 SGHRS, CDR2 YFSETQ. The CDR3 totals 14 residues. V shed 2 bases and J 3 bases; nucleotides not matched to a gene: 3. CDR3 residues: CASSFSGSGYEQYF. CDR3 nucleotide sequence: TGCGCCAGCAGCTTTAGCGGGAGTGGCTACGAGCAGTACTTC.

The DNA for the CDR3 is TGTGCCACTACGGGACACGATAATGAAAAACTGTTTTTT. Protein sequence: CATTGHDNEKLFF. This chain uses TRBV10-3 with TRBJ1-4, with TRBD1 as a possible D gene (6 bases). CDR3 length: 13 amino acids. V shed 10 bases and J shed 4 bases, with 13 bases lying between them. Germline lookup yields CDR1 ENHRY and CDR2 SYGVKD.

The J gene is TRBJ2-7, the V gene TRBV6-2 or TRBV6-3, with 8 nucleotides matching TRBD2. V lost 2 bases, J lost 0 bases, and 3 bases stayed unmatched. The CDR3 has 15 amino acids. The germline CDR1 and CDR2 sequences are MNHEY and SVGEGT. The DNA of the CDR3 is TGTGCCAGCAGTTACGTAGCGGGGAGCTCCTACGAGCAGTACTTC. Translation: CASSYVAGSSYEQYF.

This chain uses TRBV6-5 with TRBJ2-7, with TRBD2 identical over 10 bases. This CDR3 is 14 amino acids long. The V and J ends lost 6 bases and 1 base, in that order; junction bases with no gene match: 3. In germline, CDR1 is MNHEY, CDR2 SVGAGI. The DNA of the CDR3 is TGTGCCAGCAGGAGACTAGCGGGTTCCTACGAGCAGTACTTC. Translating gives CASRRLAGSYEQYF.

CDR3 sequence (DNA): TGTGCCAGTAGCCCCCCCGGGGGTTCAGATACGCAGTATTTT. Translating it yields CASSPPGGSDTQYF. The chain joins TRBV19 to TRBJ2-3, with D possibly TRBD2 on 6 matching bases. This CDR3 has 14 residues. The V and J ends lost 6 bases and 4 bases respectively, with 14 bases between them. CDR1 and CDR2 (germline): LNHDA, SQIVND (reference sequence).

The rearrangement links TRBV12-3 or TRBV12-4 to TRBJ1-3; no clear D. This CDR3 spans 13 amino acids. The ends were cut back, 11 bases at V and 2 bases at J, with 13 bases in the middle. The CDR3 nucleotides are TGTGCCGTCTGGAGGGATGCTGGAAACACCATATATTTT. Translation: CAVWRDAGNTIYF.

This chain uses TRBV30 with TRBJ2-1; no clear D gene. The V and J ends lost 6 bases and 1 base respectively, with 16 bases between them. The CDR3 loop spans 15 amino acids. CDR1 GTSNPN and CDR2 SVGIG come from the germline V gene (reference sequence). CDR3 sequence (DNA): TGTGCCTGCTTCGATGGCACCTTGTCCTACAATGAGCAGTTCTTC. Protein: CACFDGTLSYNEQFF.

This clone came up many times. This rearrangement joins TRBV4-1 to TRBJ2-1; tentative D call: TRBD2 (5 bases). The germline CDR1 and CDR2 sequences are MGHRA and YSYEKL. This CDR3 spans 18 amino acids. V was trimmed by 0 bases and J by 5 bases, leaving 20 bases between them. In DNA form, the CDR3 reads TGCGCCAGCAGCCAAGAAGACTTGGGGTTTGCGGGCCACAATGAGCAGTTCTTC. Translation gives CASSQEDLGFAGHNEQFF.

This chain joins TRBV30 and TRBJ1-1; D may be TRBD1 (5 bases). Germline V gene lookup returns CDR1 GTSNPN and CDR2 SVGIG (reference sequence). V dropped 2 bases and J dropped 0 bases, with 13 bases sitting between them. This CDR3 is 15 amino acids long. This CDR3 is CAWSHGRGLNTEAFF. CDR3 bases: TGTGCCTGGAGTCACGGGAGGGGCTTGAACACTGAAGCTTTCTTT.

The chain employs TRBV30 and TRBJ2-3, with TRBD1 identical over 10 bases. Germline-derived CDR1 and CDR2 are GTSNPN and SVGIG (reference sequence). This CDR3 has 16 amino acids. V was pared by 3 bases and J by 2 bases, with 8 bases of the junction left unmatched. CDR3 loop: CAWREGQGRNTDTQYF. The CDR3 coding sequence is TGTGCCTGGAGAGAGGGACAGGGGCGAAACACAGATACGCAGTATTTT.

The CDR3 here is CASSQGRNTEAFF. Here the CDR3 DNA reads TGTGCCAGCAGCCAAGGACGGAACACTGAAGCTTTCTTT. The rearrangement links TRBV14 to TRBJ1-1; unclear D gene. Trimming cost V 1 base and J 1 base, with 4 bases left between them. The CDR3 loop spans 13 amino acids. Germline assignment: CDR1 SGHDN and CDR2 FVKESK.

The chain is built from TRBV15 and TRBJ2-5; 13 bases agree with TRBD2. The CDR3 has 18 amino acids. V trimming: 3 bases; J trimming: 5 bases; junction bases outside the gene matches: 12. The germline gives CDR1 LNHNV, CDR2 YYDKDF (reference sequence). CDR3 loop: CATSSPGSGTSGTETQYF. CDR3 in DNA: TGTGCCACCAGCAGCCCAGGGTCCGGGACTAGCGGGACGGAGACCCAGTACTTC.

The sample holds a few counts of this clone. The chain employs TRBV7-2 and TRBJ2-7; D is perhaps TRBD1 (5 bases). CDR1 and CDR2 from the germline V gene are SGHTA and FQGNSA. The germline V and J ends were trimmed by 5 bases and 2 bases, with 13 bases remaining between them. The CDR3 length is 14 residues. CDR3 loop: CASSEGRQTYEQYF. The CDR3 DNA follows: TGTGCCAGCAGCGAAGGACGACAGACCTACGAGCAGTACTTC.

The chain has TRBV5-1 and TRBJ2-3; D is undetermined. Trimming pared 3 bases from V and 2 bases from J, leaving 10 bases between. CDR1 and CDR2 (germline): SGHRS, YFSETQ. This CDR3 has 14 amino acids. The CDR3 coding sequence is TGCGCCAGCAGCTGGCAGGACCCCACAGATACGCAGTATTTT. Translating gives CASSWQDPTDTQYF.

V and J are TRBV7-9 and TRBJ2-3, with 9 nucleotides matching TRBD1. The CDR3 length is 15 residues. Trimming removed 5 bases from V and 4 bases from J; junction bases left unmatched: 7. Germline V gives CDR1 SEHNR, CDR2 FQNEAQ (reference sequence). CDR3 in DNA: TGTGCCAGCAGCCCCCGGGACAGGGAATCAGATACGCAGTATTTT. The encoded protein is CASSPRDRESDTQYF.

The rearrangement links TRBV7-9 to TRBJ1-3; D is ambiguous. Trimming removed 5 bases at V and 0 bases at J, with 8 bases between. Germline V CDR1 and CDR2: SEHNR, FQNEAQ (reference sequence). The CDR3 runs to 14 residues. The CDR3 here is CASSLMSSGNTIYF. The DNA for the CDR3 is TGTGCCAGCAGCCTAATGAGCTCTGGAAACACCATATATTTT.

The genes are TRBV4-3 and TRBJ2-2; D perhaps matches TRBD2 (6 bases). V was clipped by 3 bases and J by 1 base, with 15 bases between them. Germline V gives CDR1 LGHNA, CDR2 YSLEER. The CDR3 length is 17 residues. For the CDR3, the DNA is TGCGCCAGCAGCCAGACCGAGCGAGCGGGGAACACCGGGGAGCTGTTTTTT. Translated: CASSQTERAGNTGELFF.

This clone has ten or more counts. V is TRBV6-5 and J is TRBJ2-5, with a possible D match to TRBD2 (6 bases). This CDR3 has 15 amino acids. CDR1 is MNHEY, CDR2 SVGAGI, per germline. Trimming left V 5 bases short and J 4 bases short, with 17 bases between. The CDR3 sequence: CASSPLASEVETQYF. DNA of the CDR3: TGTGCCAGCAGTCCTCTGGCTAGCGAGGTAGAGACCCAGTACTTC.

The chain joins TRBV2 to TRBJ1-6, with D unclear. The CDR3 runs 15 residues. V gave up 3 bases and J gave up 0 bases, with 6 bases separating them. Germline CDR1 and CDR2: SNHLY and FYNNEI. Here the CDR3 DNA reads TGTGCCAGCAGTGACAGGAGCTCCTATAATTCACCCCTCCACTTT. Translated, it gives CASSDRSSYNSPLHF.

The chain's CDR3 is CASSRGLADYNEQFF. DNA of the CDR3: TGTGCCAGCAGCCGGGGACTAGCAGACTACAATGAGCAGTTCTTC. V usage is TRBV7-8 and J usage is TRBJ2-1; 9 bases fit TRBD2. CDR3 size: 15 residues. J gave up 3 bases and V 5 bases, and 5 bases lay outside the gene matches. Germline V CDR1 and CDR2: SGHVS, FQNEAQ.

J is TRBJ2-6 and V is TRBV2, with D perhaps TRBD1 (5 bases). In germline, CDR1 is SNHLY, CDR2 FYNNEI. V shed 5 bases and J shed 0 bases, with 14 bases lying between them. The CDR3 is made up of 17 amino acids. The CDR3 DNA reads TGTGCCAGCAGTAGAGACAGCGCTCTCTCTGGGGCCAACGTCCTGACTTTC. This encodes CASSRDSALSGANVLTF.